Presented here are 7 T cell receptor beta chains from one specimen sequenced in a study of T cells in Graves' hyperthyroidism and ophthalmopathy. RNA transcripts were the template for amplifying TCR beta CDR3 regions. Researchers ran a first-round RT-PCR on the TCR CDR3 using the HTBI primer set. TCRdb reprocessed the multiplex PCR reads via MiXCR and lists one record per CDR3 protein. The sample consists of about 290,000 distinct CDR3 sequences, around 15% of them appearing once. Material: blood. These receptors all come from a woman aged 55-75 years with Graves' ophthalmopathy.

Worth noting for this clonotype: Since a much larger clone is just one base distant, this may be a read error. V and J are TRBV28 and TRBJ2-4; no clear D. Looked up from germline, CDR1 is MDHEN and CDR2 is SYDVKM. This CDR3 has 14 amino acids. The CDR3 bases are TGTGCCAGCCGTTTAGGCCCCCAGTTAAACATTCAGTACTTC. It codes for CASRLGPQLNIQYF.

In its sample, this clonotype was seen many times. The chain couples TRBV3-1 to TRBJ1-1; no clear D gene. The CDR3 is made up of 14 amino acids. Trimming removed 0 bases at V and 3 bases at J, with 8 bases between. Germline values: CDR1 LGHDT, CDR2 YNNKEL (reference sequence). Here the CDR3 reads CASSQDHTDTEAFF. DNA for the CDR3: TGTGCCAGCAGCCAAGACCACACAGACACTGAAGCTTTCTTT.

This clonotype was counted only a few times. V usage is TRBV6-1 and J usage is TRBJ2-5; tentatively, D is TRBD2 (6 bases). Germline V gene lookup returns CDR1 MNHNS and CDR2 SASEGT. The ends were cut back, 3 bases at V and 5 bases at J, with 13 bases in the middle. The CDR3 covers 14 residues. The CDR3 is CASSDPPGDETQYF. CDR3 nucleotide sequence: TGTGCCAGCAGTGACCCCCCGGGAGACGAGACCCAGTACTTC.

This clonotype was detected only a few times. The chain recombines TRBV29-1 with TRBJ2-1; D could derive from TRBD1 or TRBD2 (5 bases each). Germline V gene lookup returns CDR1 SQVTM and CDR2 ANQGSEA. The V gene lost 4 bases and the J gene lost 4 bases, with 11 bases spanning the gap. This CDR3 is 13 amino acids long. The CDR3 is CSVGSGLYNEQFF. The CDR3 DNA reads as TGCAGCGTTGGGTCGGGGCTTTACAATGAGCAGTTCTTC.

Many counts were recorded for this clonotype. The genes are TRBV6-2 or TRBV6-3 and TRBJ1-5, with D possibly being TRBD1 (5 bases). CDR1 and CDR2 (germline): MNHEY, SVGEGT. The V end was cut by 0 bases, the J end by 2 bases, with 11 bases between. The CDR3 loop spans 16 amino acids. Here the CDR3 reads CASSYSDARGNQPQHF. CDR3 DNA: TGTGCCAGCAGTTACTCGGATGCCAGGGGCAATCAGCCCCAGCATTTT.

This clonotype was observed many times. This CDR3 reads CASTRNGIVVGELFF. The CDR3 nucleotides are TGTGCCAGCACTCGGAACGGGATTGTGGTCGGGGAGCTGTTTTTT. The rearrangement links TRBV2 to TRBJ2-2, with a weak D call TRBD2 (5 bases). This CDR3 region has 15 residues. Per germline, CDR1 SNHLY and CDR2 FYNNEI. V was cut by 7 bases and J by 7 bases, with 19 bases left in between.

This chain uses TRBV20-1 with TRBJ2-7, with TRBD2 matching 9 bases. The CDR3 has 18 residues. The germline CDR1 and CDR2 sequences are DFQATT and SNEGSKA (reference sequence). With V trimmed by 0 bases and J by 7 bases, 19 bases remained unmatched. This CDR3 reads CSARDSWLVAGDAREQYF. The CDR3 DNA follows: TGCAGTGCTAGAGATTCTTGGTTGGTAGCGGGAGACGCGAGGGAGCAGTACTTC.